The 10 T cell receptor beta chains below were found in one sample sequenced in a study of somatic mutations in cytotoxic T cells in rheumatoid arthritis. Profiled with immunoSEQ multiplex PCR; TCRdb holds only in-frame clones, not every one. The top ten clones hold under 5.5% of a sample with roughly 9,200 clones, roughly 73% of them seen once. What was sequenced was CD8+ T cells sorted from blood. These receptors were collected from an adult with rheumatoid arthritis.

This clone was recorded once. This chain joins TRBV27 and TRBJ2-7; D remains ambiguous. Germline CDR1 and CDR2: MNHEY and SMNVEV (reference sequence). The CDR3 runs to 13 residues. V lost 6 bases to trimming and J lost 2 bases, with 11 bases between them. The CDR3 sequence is CASRVALAYEQYF. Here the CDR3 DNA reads TGTGCCAGCAGGGTGGCATTAGCCTACGAGCAGTACTTC.

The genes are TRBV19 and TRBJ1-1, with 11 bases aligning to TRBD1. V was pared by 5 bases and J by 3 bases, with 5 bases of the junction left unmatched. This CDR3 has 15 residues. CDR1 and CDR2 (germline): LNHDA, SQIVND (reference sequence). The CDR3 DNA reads TGTGCCAGTAGTTTCTGGGACAGGGGGGACACTGAAGCTTTCTTT. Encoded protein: CASSFWDRGDTEAFF.

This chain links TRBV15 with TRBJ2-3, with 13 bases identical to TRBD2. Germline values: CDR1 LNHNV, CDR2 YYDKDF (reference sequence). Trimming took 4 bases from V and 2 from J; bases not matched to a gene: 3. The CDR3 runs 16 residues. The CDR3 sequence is CATSMGLAGFTDTQYF. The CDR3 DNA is TGTGCCACCAGCATGGGACTAGCGGGATTCACAGATACGCAGTATTTT.

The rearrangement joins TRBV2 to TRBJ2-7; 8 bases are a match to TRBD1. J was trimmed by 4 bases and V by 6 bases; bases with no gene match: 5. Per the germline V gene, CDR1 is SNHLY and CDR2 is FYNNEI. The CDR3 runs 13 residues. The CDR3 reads CASRTGVPYEQYV. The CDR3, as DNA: TGTGCCAGCAGGACAGGGGTTCCGTACGAGCAGTACGTC.

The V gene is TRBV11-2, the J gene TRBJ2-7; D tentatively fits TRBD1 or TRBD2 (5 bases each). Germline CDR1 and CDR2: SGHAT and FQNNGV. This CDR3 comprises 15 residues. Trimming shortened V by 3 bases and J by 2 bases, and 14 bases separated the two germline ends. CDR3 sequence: CASSLGPGWAYEQYV. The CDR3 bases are TGTGCCAGCAGCTTGGGGCCGGGGTGGGCCTACGAGCAGTACGTC.

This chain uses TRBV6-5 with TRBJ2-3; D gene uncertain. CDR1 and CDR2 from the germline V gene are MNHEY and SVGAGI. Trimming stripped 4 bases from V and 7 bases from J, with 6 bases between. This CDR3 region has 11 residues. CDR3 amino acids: CASSFDYTQYF. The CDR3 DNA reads TGTGCCAGCAGTTTCGATTATACGCAGTATTTT.

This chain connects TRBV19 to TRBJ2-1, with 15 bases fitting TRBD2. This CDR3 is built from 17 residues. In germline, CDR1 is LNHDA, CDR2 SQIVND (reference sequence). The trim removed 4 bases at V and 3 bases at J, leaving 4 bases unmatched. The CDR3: CASSTTGLAGGYNEQFF. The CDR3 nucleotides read TGTGCCAGTAGTACCACGGGACTAGCGGGGGGCTACAATGAGCAGTTCTTC.

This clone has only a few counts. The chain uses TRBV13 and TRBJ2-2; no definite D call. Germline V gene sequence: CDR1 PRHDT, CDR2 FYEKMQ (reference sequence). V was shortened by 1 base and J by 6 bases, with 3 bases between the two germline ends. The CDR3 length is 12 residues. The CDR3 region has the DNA TGTGCCAGCAGCTTAGTGGCCGGGGAGCTGTTTTTT. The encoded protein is CASSLVAGELFF.

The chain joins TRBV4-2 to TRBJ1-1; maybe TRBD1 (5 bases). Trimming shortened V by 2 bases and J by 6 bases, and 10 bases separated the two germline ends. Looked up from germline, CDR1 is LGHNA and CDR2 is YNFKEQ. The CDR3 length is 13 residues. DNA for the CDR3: TGTGCCAGCAGCCAAAGATGGGGCTCTGAAGCTTTCTTT. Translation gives CASSQRWGSEAFF.

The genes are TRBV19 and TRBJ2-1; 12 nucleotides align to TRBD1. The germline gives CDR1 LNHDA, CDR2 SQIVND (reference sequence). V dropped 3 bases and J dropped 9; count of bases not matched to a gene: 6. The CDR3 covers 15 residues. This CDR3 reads CASSITGTGGSEQFF. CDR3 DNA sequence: TGTGCCAGTAGTATCACCGGGACAGGGGGCTCTGAGCAGTTCTTC.